The 27 T cell receptor beta chains below come from one sample, sequenced in a study of PD-L1 blockade in urothelial cancer. Time point noted: peripheral blood 6 weeks after treatment start. Only in-frame clones appear in the TCRdb table, and some are missing; sequencing was by immunoSEQ multiplex PCR. The sample contains 30,000 or so clones, roughly 87% of which appear only once. The source was PBMCs, collected around atezolizumab (anti-PD-L1) treatment. The receptors come from a man at least 80 years old with urothelial cancer.

V is TRBV4-1 and J is TRBJ2-6; 8 nucleotides align to TRBD1. J lost 2 bases, V lost 3 bases, and 6 bases had no gene match. The CDR3 is made up of 17 amino acids. Germline V lookup: CDR1 MGHRA, CDR2 YSYEKL. The CDR3 DNA is TGCGCCAGCAGCCATCGGACAGGGCGCGCTGGGGCCAACGTCCTGACTTTC. This translates into CASSHRTGRAGANVLTF.

This clone was recorded only once. The rearrangement uses TRBV19 and TRBJ1-1, with D maybe TRBD1 (5 bases). CDR3 length equals 14 residues. Germline V gives CDR1 LNHDA, CDR2 SQIVND (reference sequence). V was cut by 5 bases and J by 4 bases, with 14 bases left in between. CDR3 region: CASSFRQLRTEAFF. In nucleotides, the CDR3 is TGTGCCAGTAGTTTCCGACAGTTGCGCACTGAAGCTTTCTTT. Looking up the rest from reference TRBV19 and TRBJ1-1 gives the full variable domain: DGGITQSPKYLFRKEGQNVTLSCEQNLNHDAMYWYRQDPGQGLRLIYYSQIVNDFQKGDIAEGYSVSREKKESFPLTVTSAQKNPTAFYLCASSFRQLRTEAFFGQGTRLTVV.

In this sample, this clone turned up a few times. The chain has TRBV10-1 and TRBJ2-1, with TRBD2 matching over 16 bases. Germline trimming cut 6 bases from V and 12 bases from J; bases unmatched to any gene: 8. The CDR3 is made up of 15 amino acids. Germline V gene data show CDR1 as WNHNN and CDR2 as SYGVQD (reference sequence). This CDR3 is CASRPFGTSGRVQFF. For the CDR3, the DNA is TGCGCCAGCAGGCCCTTCGGGACTAGCGGGAGGGTGCAGTTCTTC.

This chain joins TRBV5-5 and TRBJ2-5; weak D call: TRBD1 (5 bases). The germline V gene has CDR1 SGHKS and CDR2 YYEKEE (reference sequence). The V and J ends lost 2 bases and 2 bases respectively, with 7 bases between them. The length of the CDR3 is 13 residues. CDR3 sequence (DNA): TGTGCCAGCAGCTTAAGGGGACAAGAGACCCAGTACTTC. Translation gives CASSLRGQETQYF.

This rearrangement joins TRBV21-1 to TRBJ1-1; the table's D call, TRBD1, was not checked against the DNA. TRBV21-1 is annotated as a pseudogene. The CDR3 sequence is 17 residues long. The CDR3 DNA is TGTGCCAGCCCCACTACCCGCGGACAGGGAGGGAACACTGAAGCTTTCTTT. Translating gives CASPTTRGQGGNTEAFF.

This clone was seen more than once but under ten times. V is TRBV7-9 and J is TRBJ2-7; 9 bases are shared with TRBD1. In germline, CDR1 is SEHNR, CDR2 FQNEAQ (reference sequence). J lost 3 bases, V lost 5 bases, and 5 bases had no gene match. This CDR3 has 14 residues. The CDR3 DNA is TGTGCCAGCAGCCCACGGGACAGGGACTACGAGCAGTACTTC. This codes for CASSPRDRDYEQYF.

A single count supports this clone. CDR3 sequence (DNA): TGTGCCAGCAGTTTCATGGATTTTCTATCGGAGGGCTACACCTTC. Protein: CASSFMDFLSEGYTF. The genes are TRBV28 and TRBJ1-2, with D hard to call. The CDR3 sequence is 15 residues long. Germline loops: CDR1 MDHEN, CDR2 SYDVKM. V lost 3 bases and J lost 8, with 19 bases in between.

The genes are TRBV19 and TRBJ1-5; D not certain. V was pared by 0 bases and J by 7 bases, with 13 bases between. This CDR3 is 15 amino acids long. Germline CDR1 LNHDA, CDR2 SQIVND (reference sequence). Written as DNA, the CDR3 is TGTGCCAGTAGTATAGACTCAGGCTTTGGACAGCCCCAGCATTTT. Translating gives CASSIDSGFGQPQHF.

V usage is TRBV29-1 and J usage is TRBJ2-2; D is perhaps TRBD1 (6 bases). CDR3 length: 14 residues. CDR1 and CDR2 (germline): SQVTM, ANQGSEA. V was pared by 6 bases and J by 1 base, with 12 bases between. The CDR3 sequence is CSVREGVNTGELFF. CDR3 sequence (DNA): TGCAGCGTACGTGAGGGGGTGAACACCGGGGAGCTGTTTTTT.

The rearrangement links TRBV7-2 to TRBJ2-1; D possibly corresponds to TRBD1 (7 bases). Germline V lookup: CDR1 SGHTA, CDR2 FQGNSA. V lost 6 bases, J lost 7 bases, and 13 bases lay in between. The CDR3 is 13 residues long. The CDR3: CASRLAGGNEQFF. In DNA form, the CDR3 reads TGTGCCAGCAGACTCGCAGGGGGGAATGAGCAGTTCTTC.

This clone was seen only once. The chain uses TRBV30 and TRBJ2-5; possibly TRBD1 for D (6 bases). With 4 bases removed from V and 4 bases from J, the gap between germline ends came to 7 bases. Germline loops: CDR1 GTSNPN, CDR2 SVGIG (reference sequence). The CDR3 contains 11 residues. CDR3 sequence reads: CAWTDRETQYF. The CDR3 bases are TGTGCCTGGACGGACAGAGAGACCCAGTACTTC.

The chain uses TRBV5-8 and TRBJ2-7, with 7 bases identical to TRBD1. V lost 3 bases and J lost 4; bases outside the gene matches: 25. The germline V gene encodes CDR1 SGHTS and CDR2 YDEGEE. The CDR3 consists of 20 residues. Here the CDR3 reads CASSSKIGTVGVWSWYEQYF. Written as DNA, the CDR3 is TGTGCCAGCAGCTCAAAGATTGGGACAGTAGGTGTTTGGAGTTGGTACGAGCAGTACTTC.

The chain carries TRBV12-2 and TRBJ1-4; TRBD1, as called in the table, went unchecked against the DNA. TRBV12-2 is a pseudogene. This CDR3 is built from 14 residues. The CDR3 region has the DNA TGTGCAAGTCGCTTAGACAGGGGAAGTGGAAAACTGTTTTTT. It encodes CASRLDRGSGKLFF.

The chain couples TRBV19 to TRBJ2-1; 7 nucleotides match TRBD1. The CDR3 sequence is 15 residues long. CDR1 LNHDA and CDR2 SQIVND come from the germline V gene (reference sequence). V dropped 4 bases and J dropped 4; count of bases not matched to a gene: 7. This CDR3 reads CASSKQGESYNEQFF. CDR3 nucleotides: TGTGCCAGTAGTAAGCAGGGGGAGTCGTACAATGAGCAGTTCTTC.

This clone was recorded once. This chain uses TRBV30 with TRBJ2-5, with D perhaps TRBD2 (5 bases). Germline V gene sequence: CDR1 GTSNPN, CDR2 SVGIG (reference sequence). The germline V and J ends were trimmed by 5 bases and 4 bases, with 14 bases remaining between them. CDR3 length: 13 residues. In nucleotides, the CDR3 is TGTGCCTGGGAGGGAGCGGTCGGAGAGACCCAGTACTTC. This gives the protein CAWEGAVGETQYF.

The chain carries TRBV5-4 and TRBJ2-2; weak D call: TRBD2 (7 bases). The CDR3 covers 18 residues. Trimming removed 1 base from V and 1 base from J, with 17 bases in between. Germline assignment: CDR1 SGHNT and CDR2 YYREEE (reference sequence). The CDR3 loop reads CASSLQQGGGRNTGELFF. The DNA for the CDR3 is TGTGCCAGCAGCTTGCAACAGGGCGGGGGACGGAACACCGGGGAGCTGTTTTTT.

The chain joins TRBV19 to TRBJ2-3; TRBD1 is a possible D gene (7 bases). Trimming cost V 6 bases and J 3 bases, with 16 bases left between them. CDR1 and CDR2 (germline): LNHDA, SQIVND (reference sequence). This CDR3 is built from 15 residues. CDR3 sequence: CASSQGGIGTDTQYF. CDR3 nucleotides: TGTGCCAGTAGCCAGGGGGGTATCGGGACAGATACGCAGTATTTT.

The V gene is TRBV18, the J gene TRBJ1-5; 8 bases align to TRBD1. Germline lookup yields CDR1 KGHSH and CDR2 LQKENI. The J segment lost 5 bases and the V segment lost 3 bases, leaving 3 bases of the junction unmatched. The CDR3 is 14 residues long. DNA of the CDR3: TGTGCCAGCTCACCCCAGGGGGCCGATCAGCCCCAGCATTTT. Its translation: CASSPQGADQPQHF.

In this sample, this clone turned up once. The gene calls are TRBV28 and TRBJ2-7, with 7 positions matching TRBD2. The CDR3 is made up of 14 amino acids. The junction had 11 bases not matched to a gene; V was cut back by 11 bases and J by 1 base. The germline gives CDR1 MDHEN, CDR2 SYDVKM. CDR3 bases: TGTGCCGGCGGGCCAGCGGGAAATTCCTACGAGCAGTACTTC. Protein product: CAGGPAGNSYEQYF. Combining the CDR3 with reference TRBV28 and TRBJ2-7 gives the whole variable domain DVKVTQSSRYLVKRTGEKVFLECVQDMDHENMFWYRQDPGLGLRLIYFSYDVKMKEKGDIPEGYSVSREKKERFSLILESASTNQTSMYLCAGGPAGNSYEQYFGPGTRLTVT.

CDR3 protein: CASSRTGTNTDTQYF. DNA of the CDR3: TGCGCCAGCTCCAGAACAGGGACAAACACAGATACGCAGTATTTT. The chain uses TRBV23-1 and TRBJ2-3; a possible D gene is TRBD1 (6 bases). TRBV23-1 qualifies as an ORF whose function is uncertain. V lost 8 bases and J 2 bases, leaving 17 bases between the germline ends. The length of the CDR3 is 15 residues.

On this clone: The junction and the germline gene differ at one end; a read error may be behind it. The CDR3 DNA is TGTGCCAGCAGCGTAGCGGGAGTTTCCTACAATGAGCAGTTCTTC. It encodes CASSVAGVSYNEQFF. This chain links TRBV7-2 with TRBJ2-1, with TRBD2 matching 9 bases. Germline V lookup: CDR1 SGHTA, CDR2 FQGNSA. The CDR3 contains 15 residues.

The chain uses TRBV28 and TRBJ1-2; no clear D. The V gene's germline CDR1 is MDHEN and CDR2 SYDVKM. V shed 6 bases and J shed 5 bases, with 7 bases lying between them. The CDR3 runs 11 residues. This CDR3 is CASREQYGYTF. Written as DNA, the CDR3 is TGTGCCAGCAGAGAACAGTATGGCTACACCTTC.

The chain uses TRBV5-4 and TRBJ1-2; TRBD1 agrees at 9 bases. CDR1 SGHNT and CDR2 YYREEE come from the germline V gene (reference sequence). CDR3 length: 15 residues. With V trimmed by 3 bases and J by 4 bases, 7 bases remained unmatched. The CDR3 coding sequence is TGTGCCAGCAGCTCGGGGACAGGGTTTAGCTATGGCTACACCTTC. This gives the protein CASSSGTGFSYGYTF.

The V and J genes are TRBV9 and TRBJ2-2; 10 positions agree with TRBD2. Germline V gives CDR1 SGDLS, CDR2 YYNGEE. The V and J ends lost 0 bases and 7 bases, in that order; junction bases with no gene match: 6. The length of the CDR3 is 16 residues. CDR3 loop: CASSVGVAGGGGELFF. In DNA form, the CDR3 reads TGTGCCAGCAGCGTAGGGGTAGCGGGAGGCGGCGGGGAGCTGTTTTTT.

By sample share, this clone is large (0.1 to 1%). The J gene is TRBJ2-4, the V gene TRBV30; TRBD2 agrees at 8 bases. Germline lookup yields CDR1 GTSNPN and CDR2 SVGIG (reference sequence). The CDR3 runs to 14 residues. The ends lost 0 bases at V and 5 bases at J; junction bases unmatched: 3. CDR3 coding DNA: TGTGCCTGGAGTGTGGGAGCGGGAGAAAACATTCAGTACTTC. This sequence encodes CAWSVGAGENIQYF.

The chain combines TRBV18 with TRBJ2-2; D not resolved. This CDR3 contains 14 residues. The germline CDR1 and CDR2 sequences are KGHSH and LQKENI. Trimming removed 3 bases at V and 6 bases at J, with 11 bases between. As DNA, the CDR3 is TGTGCCAGCTCACCCGCAGCGTTTGCCGGGGAGCTGTTTTTT. Its protein is CASSPAAFAGELFF.

The genes are TRBV5-1 and TRBJ2-2; TRBD1 agrees at 10 bases. J lost 5 bases, V lost 3 bases, and 4 bases had no gene match. Germline-derived CDR1 and CDR2 are SGHRS and YFSETQ. CDR3 length equals 15 residues. CDR3 sequence: CASSSGTGATGELFF. Written as DNA, the CDR3 is TGCGCCAGCAGCTCGGGGACAGGGGCAACCGGGGAGCTGTTTTTT. Looking up the rest from reference TRBV5-1 and TRBJ2-2 gives the full variable domain: KAGVTQTPRYLIKTRGQQVTLSCSPISGHRSVSWYQQTPGQGLQFLFEYFSETQRNKGNFPGRFSGRQFSNSRSEMNVSTLELGDSALYLCASSSGTGATGELFFGEGSRLTVL.